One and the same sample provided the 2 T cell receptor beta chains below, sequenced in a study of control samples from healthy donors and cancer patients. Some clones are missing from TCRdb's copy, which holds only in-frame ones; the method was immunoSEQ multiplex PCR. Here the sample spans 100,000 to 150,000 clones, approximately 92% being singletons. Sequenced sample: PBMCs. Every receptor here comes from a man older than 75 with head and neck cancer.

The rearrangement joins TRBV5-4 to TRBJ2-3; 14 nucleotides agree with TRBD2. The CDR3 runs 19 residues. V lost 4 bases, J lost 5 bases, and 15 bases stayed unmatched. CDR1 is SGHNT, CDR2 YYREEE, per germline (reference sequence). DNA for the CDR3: TGTGCCAGCAGCCATAAGGGACTAGCGGGGGTGGTAGTGAAAGATACGCAGTATTTT. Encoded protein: CASSHKGLAGVVVKDTQYF.

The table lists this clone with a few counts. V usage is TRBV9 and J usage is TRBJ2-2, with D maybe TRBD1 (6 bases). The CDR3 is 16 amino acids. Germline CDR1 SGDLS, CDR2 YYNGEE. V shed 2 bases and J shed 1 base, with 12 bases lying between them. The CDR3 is CASSVLQGLNTGELFF. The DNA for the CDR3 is TGTGCCAGCAGCGTCCTACAGGGATTGAACACCGGGGAGCTGTTTTTT.